The 28 T cell receptor beta chains below come from one sample, sequenced in a study of blood T cell repertoires in COVID-19. Profiling relied on immunoSEQ multiplex PCR, and the TCRdb table lists in-frame clones only, not all of them. Of over 130,000 clones in the sample, about 90% were seen once. Input material: peripheral blood. The receptors here all came from a woman aged 55-70 years with active or convalescent COVID-19.

V and J are TRBV30 and TRBJ1-3, with 10 bases identical to TRBD1. CDR1 is GTSNPN and CDR2 is SVGIG in the germline V gene (reference sequence). With 5 bases clipped from V and 2 bases from J, the junction kept 6 bases outside the gene matches. The CDR3 totals 15 residues. Written as DNA, the CDR3 is TGTGCCTGGGGTGGGACAGGGGAGGCTGGAAACACCATATATTTT. Its translation: CAWGGTGEAGNTIYF.

The gene calls are TRBV27 and TRBJ2-5, with 7 nucleotides matching TRBD1. The CDR3 runs 14 residues. The junction had 10 bases not matched to a gene; V was cut back by 5 bases and J by 7 bases. Looked up from germline, CDR1 is MNHEY and CDR2 is SMNVEV (reference sequence). The CDR3 spells CASSRTGDLVTQYF. DNA for the CDR3: TGTGCCAGCAGTAGAACAGGGGATTTGGTGACCCAGTACTTC.

The gene calls are TRBV27 and TRBJ1-2; 9 bases line up with TRBD1. J was trimmed by 6 bases and V by 5 bases; bases with no gene match: 10. This CDR3 has 15 amino acids. Germline V gene data show CDR1 as MNHEY and CDR2 as SMNVEV (reference sequence). The CDR3 region is CASSPRTGVVHGYTF. The CDR3 nucleotides read TGTGCCAGCAGTCCCAGGACAGGGGTCGTACATGGCTACACCTTC.

The chain combines TRBV5-3 with TRBJ1-1; D unresolved. TRBV5-3 qualifies as an ORF whose function is uncertain. Between the trimmed V and J ends, which lost 3 bases and 0 bases, there was a span of 12 bases. CDR3 length equals 15 residues. The CDR3 bases are TGTGCCAGAAGCTGGGCCGGGGTTATGAACACTGAAGCTTTCTTT. It yields the protein CARSWAGVMNTEAFF.

This CDR3 reads CASSLTTGVGNEQFF. The CDR3 DNA reads TGCGCCAGCAGCCTCACGACAGGGGTGGGGAATGAGCAGTTCTTC. The chain is built from TRBV4-3 and TRBJ2-1; 8 nucleotides match TRBD1. Germline V gives CDR1 LGHNA, CDR2 YSLEER. CDR3 length: 15 residues. With 4 bases clipped from V and 7 bases from J, the junction kept 9 bases outside the gene matches.

The rearrangement joins TRBV29-1 to TRBJ2-5, with 7 bases aligning to TRBD1. The CDR3 has 14 residues. V was pared by 1 base and J by 1 base, with 3 bases of the junction left unmatched. Germline V CDR1 and CDR2: SQVTM, ANQGSEA. This CDR3 reads CSVEVRTGQETQYF. The CDR3 coding sequence is TGCAGCGTTGAAGTAAGGACAGGCCAAGAGACCCAGTACTTC.

The rearrangement uses TRBV6-2 or TRBV6-3 and TRBJ1-5, with 8 bases identical to TRBD1. The CDR3 is 16 amino acids. V lost 6 bases and J lost 2; bases outside the gene matches: 9. Germline loops: CDR1 MNHEY, CDR2 SVGEGT. CDR3 sequence reads: CASSPTGDWGNQPQHF. CDR3 coding DNA: TGTGCCAGCAGCCCGACAGGGGATTGGGGCAATCAGCCCCAGCATTTT.

This chain uses TRBV10-2 with TRBJ2-3, with D possibly matching TRBD1 (7 bases). Germline V lookup: CDR1 WSHSY, CDR2 SAAADI. The length of the CDR3 is 16 residues. Deletions cut 5 bases from V and 0 bases from J, with 15 bases between. The CDR3 here is CASSLQTGTSTDTQYF. CDR3 bases: TGCGCCAGCAGTCTCCAGACAGGGACTAGCACAGATACGCAGTATTTT.

The V call is TRBV29-1, the J call TRBJ2-7; no clear D. The V gene lost 2 bases and the J gene lost 0 bases, with 8 bases spanning the gap. CDR3 size: 13 residues. The germline CDR1 and CDR2 sequences are SQVTM and ANQGSEA. The CDR3 bases are TGCAGCGTTGAAACAGTCAGCTCCTACGAGCAGTACTTC. Amino acid sequence: CSVETVSSYEQYF.

The V and J genes are TRBV6-2 or TRBV6-3 and TRBJ1-2, with TRBD1 matching over 10 bases. V was pared by 0 bases and J by 5 bases, with 9 bases of the junction left unmatched. Germline CDR1 reads MNHEY; CDR2 reads SVGEGT. This CDR3 is built from 17 residues. CDR3 DNA sequence: TGTGCCAGCAGTTACTCGATGCGACAGGGGGCATGGTATGGCTACACCTTC. Residues: CASSYSMRQGAWYGYTF.

The rearrangement joins TRBV6-6 to TRBJ1-1; 9 bases align to TRBD1. The CDR3 spans 13 residues. The junction had 9 bases not matched to a gene; V was cut back by 5 bases and J by 11 bases. Per germline, CDR1 MNHNY and CDR2 SVGAGI (reference sequence). The CDR3 region has the DNA TGTGCCAGCAGTGCGGGACAGGGATTCGTCGCTTTCTTT. Encoded protein: CASSAGQGFVAFF.

The table lists this clone with a count of one. V is TRBV7-2 and J is TRBJ2-3; 9 bases are shared with TRBD2. V lost 1 base and J lost 5; bases outside the gene matches: 7. The CDR3 contains 16 residues. Germline V CDR1 and CDR2: SGHTA, FQGNSA. The CDR3 here is CASSLGRGGSVDTQYF. The CDR3 DNA is TGTGCCAGCAGCTTAGGGCGGGGGGGCTCGGTAGATACGCAGTATTTT.

This chain connects TRBV18 to TRBJ1-2, with 8 bases lining up with TRBD1. The germline V gene has CDR1 KGHSH and CDR2 LQKENI. This CDR3 has 16 residues. The V gene end was trimmed by 3 bases and the J gene end by 2 bases; junction bases not matched to a gene: 8. CDR3 in amino acids: CASSPSGGGQNYGYTF. The CDR3 DNA reads as TGTGCCAGCTCACCTTCAGGGGGCGGTCAGAACTATGGCTACACCTTC.

This chain links TRBV19 with TRBJ1-2; the D gene is possibly TRBD1 (5 bases). From germline, CDR1 is LNHDA and CDR2 SQIVND (reference sequence). The CDR3 is 13 amino acids. V was cut by 6 bases and J by 3 bases, with 11 bases left in between. The CDR3 sequence: CASRGPGYYGYTF. CDR3 bases: TGTGCCAGTAGAGGACCAGGGTACTATGGCTACACCTTC.

This clone was recorded once. The chain couples TRBV29-1 to TRBJ1-5; D unresolved. Trimming stripped 0 bases from V and 2 bases from J, with 5 bases between. CDR3 length equals 13 residues. Germline assignment: CDR1 SQVTM and CDR2 ANQGSEA. In nucleotides, the CDR3 is TGCAGCGTTGAAGAGGCGGGCAATCAGCCCCAGCATTTT. The encoded protein is CSVEEAGNQPQHF.

The gene calls are TRBV3-1 (or the pseudogene TRBV3-2) and TRBJ2-2; D possibly corresponds to TRBD1 (6 bases). There are 15 residues in the CDR3. Trimming left V 4 bases short and J 4 bases short, with 13 bases between. Germline V gives CDR1 LGHDT, CDR2 YNNKEL (reference sequence). DNA of the CDR3: TGTGCCAGCAGCCCCCTGACAGGACCCACCGGGGAGCTGTTTTTT. Translation: CASSPLTGPTGELFF.

The chain has TRBV19 and TRBJ1-2; D uncertain. This CDR3 contains 13 residues. Germline assignment: CDR1 LNHDA and CDR2 SQIVND (reference sequence). The V end was cut by 4 bases, the J end by 4 bases, with 10 bases between. In DNA, the CDR3 is TGTGCCAGTAGTAACGAGGGAACCTATGGCTACACCTTC. It translates to CASSNEGTYGYTF.

The genes are TRBV4-3 and TRBJ2-7; 7 bases agree with TRBD1. Trimming cost V 4 bases and J 2 bases; bases outside gene matches: 8. CDR3 length equals 15 residues. The germline V gene encodes CDR1 LGHNA and CDR2 YSLEER. Written as DNA, the CDR3 is TGCGCCAGCAGCCCCCAGGCAGGGGGAGCCTACGAGCAGTACTTC. It is translated as CASSPQAGGAYEQYF.

The gene calls are TRBV11-2 and TRBJ1-3, with 10 bases identical to TRBD1. Germline values: CDR1 SGHAT, CDR2 FQNNGV. V lost 3 bases, J lost 0 bases, and 8 bases stayed unmatched. The CDR3 has 18 amino acids. Here the CDR3 DNA reads TGTGCCAGCAGCTTCTTAGCAGGGACAGGGGTCTCTGGAAACACCATATATTTT. Translated, it gives CASSFLAGTGVSGNTIYF. Looking up the rest from reference TRBV11-2 and TRBJ1-3 gives the full variable domain: EAGVAQSPRYKIIEKRQSVAFWCNPISGHATLYWYQQILGQGPKLLIQFQNNGVVDDSQLPKDRFSAERLKGVDSTLKIQPAKLEDSAVYLCASSFLAGTGVSGNTIYFGEGSWLTVV.

This chain uses TRBV6-6 with TRBJ1-6; maybe TRBD1 (5 bases). The CDR3 sequence is 17 residues long. With 5 bases removed from V and 8 bases from J, the gap between germline ends came to 22 bases. The germline gives CDR1 MNHNY, CDR2 SVGAGI (reference sequence). CDR3 loop: CASSRPTGASSDSPLHF. The CDR3 DNA sequence: TGTGCCAGCAGTCGACCAACAGGAGCCTCATCTGATTCACCCCTCCACTTT.

The gene calls are TRBV30 and TRBJ1-6; 10 bases agree with TRBD1. There are 14 residues in the CDR3. The trim removed 5 bases at V and 8 bases at J, leaving 6 bases unmatched. The germline V gene encodes CDR1 GTSNPN and CDR2 SVGIG (reference sequence). The CDR3 DNA is TGTGCCTGGCAGACAGGGGGCAGCTATTCACCCCTCCACTTT. Protein sequence: CAWQTGGSYSPLHF.

The CDR3 loop reads CASGFEQTVNYGYTF. DNA of the CDR3: TGTGCTAGTGGTTTTGAGCAGACAGTTAACTATGGCTACACCTTC. The rearrangement links TRBV12-5 to TRBJ1-2, with a possible D match to TRBD1 (5 bases). The V end was cut by 3 bases, the J end by 1 base, with 12 bases between. Germline values: CDR1 LGHNT, CDR2 FRNRAP. This CDR3 has 15 amino acids.

This chain uses TRBV6-2 or TRBV6-3 with TRBJ1-2, with D tentatively TRBD1 (5 bases). V shed 4 bases and J shed 4 bases, with 16 bases lying between them. Per germline, CDR1 MNHEY and CDR2 SVGEGT. The CDR3 has 15 amino acids. The CDR3 bases are TGTGCCAGCAGTTCCGCAGGGTTGGGTACCTATGGCTACACCTTC. Translating it yields CASSSAGLGTYGYTF.

Worth noting for this clone: Other DNA sequences in the sample encode the same CDR3. The chain employs TRBV4-3 and TRBJ1-5; the D is unclear. The CDR3 runs to 15 residues. Trimming pared 0 bases from V and 4 bases from J, leaving 10 bases between. Germline CDR1 and CDR2: LGHNA and YSLEER. Written as DNA, the CDR3 is TGCGCCAGCAGCCAAGATCTCGGAGGTAATCAGCCCCAGCATTTT. This translates into CASSQDLGGNQPQHF.

The rearrangement uses TRBV18 and TRBJ2-3; 12 nucleotides agree with TRBD2. Germline assignment: CDR1 KGHSH and CDR2 LQKENI. The J segment lost 2 bases and the V segment lost 3 bases, leaving 12 bases of the junction unmatched. This CDR3 is 19 amino acids long. CDR3 protein: CASSPKLAGGRGNTDTQYF. In DNA, the CDR3 is TGTGCCAGCTCACCGAAACTAGCGGGGGGCCGAGGAAACACAGATACGCAGTATTTT. Full variable domain (remainder filled in from reference TRBV18 and TRBJ2-3): NAGVMQNPRHLVRRRGQEARLRCSPMKGHSHVYWYRQLPEEGLKFMVYLQKENIIDESGMPKERFSAEFPKEGPSILRIQQVVRGDSAAYFCASSPKLAGGRGNTDTQYFGPGTRLTVL.

This clone was found a few times. The rearrangement links TRBV2 to TRBJ1-1; 7 bases match TRBD1. V was clipped by 7 bases and J by 3 bases; unmatched bases: 5. The CDR3 consists of 13 residues. Germline values: CDR1 SNHLY, CDR2 FYNNEI. This CDR3 is CASIEDRYTEAFF. DNA for the CDR3: TGTGCCAGCATTGAGGACAGGTACACTGAAGCTTTCTTT.

A single count supports this clone. The chain combines TRBV5-4 with TRBJ2-7; TRBD1 matches 8 bases. Germline CDR1 and CDR2: SGHNT and YYREEE (reference sequence). The CDR3 is 15 amino acids. J gave up 3 bases and V 4 bases, and 9 bases lay outside the gene matches. In DNA, the CDR3 is TGTGCCAGCAGCCCCGGACAGGGTTCTTACTACGAGCAGTACTTC. This translates into CASSPGQGSYYEQYF.

The chain joins TRBV4-3 to TRBJ2-1; TRBD1 aligns across 8 bases. The CDR3 covers 15 residues. Germline V gene sequence: CDR1 LGHNA, CDR2 YSLEER. The ends lost 0 bases at V and 7 bases at J; junction bases unmatched: 5. CDR3 sequence: CASSQESTGENEQFF. The CDR3 nucleotides are TGCGCCAGCAGCCAAGAATCGACAGGGGAGAATGAGCAGTTCTTC.